This T cell receptor beta chain was obtained from a study of shared clonotypes between healthy human individuals. Assay used: immunoSEQ multiplex PCR; TCRdb lists only in-frame clones, some missing. The sample lists approximately 840,000 clones, around 96% occurring once. General study points: Only blood was sampled; tissue repertoires likely differ. Even with large depth, rarefaction showed that sorted-subset sequencing was incomplete.

To note about this clone: Antigen: not known.

Naive CD8 cells, CD45RO-negative and positively selected for CCR7, excluded terminally differentiated effector memory CD45RA+ cells. Nashville, Tennessee was home to all donors, each a Caucasian adult. The V gene lost 5 bases and the J gene lost 2 bases, with 18 bases spanning the gap. CDR3 length: 16 amino acids. Germline V gene lookup returns CDR1 SGHAT and CDR2 FQNNGV. The clonotype comes from a man aged 25-45 years in good health. The source material was naive CD8+ T cells sorted from blood. The chain recombines TRBV11-2 with TRBJ1-1, with D maybe TRBD1 (5 bases). CDR3 amino acids: CASSPGKVGGNTEAFF. The CDR3 nucleotides read TGTGCCAGCAGCCCAGGGAAGGTCGGCGGTAACACTGAAGCTTTCTTT.